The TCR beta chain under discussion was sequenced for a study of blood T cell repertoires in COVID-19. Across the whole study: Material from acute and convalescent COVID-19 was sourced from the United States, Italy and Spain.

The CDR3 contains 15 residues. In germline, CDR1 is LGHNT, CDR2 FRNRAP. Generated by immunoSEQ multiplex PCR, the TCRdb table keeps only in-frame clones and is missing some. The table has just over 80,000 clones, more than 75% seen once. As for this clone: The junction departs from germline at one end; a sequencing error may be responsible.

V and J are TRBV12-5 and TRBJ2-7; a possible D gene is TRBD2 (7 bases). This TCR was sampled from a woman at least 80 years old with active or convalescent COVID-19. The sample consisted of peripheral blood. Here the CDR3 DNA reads TGTGCTAGTGGTTTGTACCGGGGGGCCTCCTCCGAGCAGTACTTC. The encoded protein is CASGLYRGASSEQYF.